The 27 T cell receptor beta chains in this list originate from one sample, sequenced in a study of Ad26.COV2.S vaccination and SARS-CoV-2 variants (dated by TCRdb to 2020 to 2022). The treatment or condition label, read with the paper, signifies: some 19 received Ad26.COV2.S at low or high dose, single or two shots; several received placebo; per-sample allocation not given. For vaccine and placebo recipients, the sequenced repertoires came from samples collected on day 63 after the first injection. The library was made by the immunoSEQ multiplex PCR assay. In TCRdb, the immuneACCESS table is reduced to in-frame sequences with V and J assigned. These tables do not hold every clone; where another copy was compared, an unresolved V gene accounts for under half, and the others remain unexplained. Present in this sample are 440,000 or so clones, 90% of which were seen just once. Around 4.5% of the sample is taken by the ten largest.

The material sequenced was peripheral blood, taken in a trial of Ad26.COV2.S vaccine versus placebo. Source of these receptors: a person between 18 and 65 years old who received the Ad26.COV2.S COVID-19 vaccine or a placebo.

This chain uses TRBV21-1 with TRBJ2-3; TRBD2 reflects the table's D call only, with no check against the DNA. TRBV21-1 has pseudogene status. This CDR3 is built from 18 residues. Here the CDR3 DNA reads TGTGCCAGCAATCAAAGGGAGACTAGCGGGAGAGTACCAGATACGCAGTATTTT. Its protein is CASNQRETSGRVPDTQYF.

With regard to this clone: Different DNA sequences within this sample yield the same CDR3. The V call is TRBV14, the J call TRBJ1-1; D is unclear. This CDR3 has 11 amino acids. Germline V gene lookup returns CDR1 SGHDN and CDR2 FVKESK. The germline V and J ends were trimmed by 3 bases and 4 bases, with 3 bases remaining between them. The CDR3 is CASSQGTEAFF. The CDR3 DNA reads TGTGCCAGCAGCCAGGGCACTGAAGCTTTCTTT.

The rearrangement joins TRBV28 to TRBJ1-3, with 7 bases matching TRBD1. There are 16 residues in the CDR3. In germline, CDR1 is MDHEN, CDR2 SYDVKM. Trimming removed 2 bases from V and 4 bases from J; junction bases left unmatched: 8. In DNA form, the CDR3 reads TGTGCCAGCAGTTTACCTCCTACAGGGGCCGGAAACACCATATATTTT. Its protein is CASSLPPTGAGNTIYF.

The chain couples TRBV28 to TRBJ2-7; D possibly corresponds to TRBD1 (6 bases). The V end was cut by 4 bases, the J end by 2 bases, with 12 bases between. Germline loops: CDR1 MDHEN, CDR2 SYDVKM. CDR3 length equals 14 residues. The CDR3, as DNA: TGTGCCAGCAGTTGGTTCACAGGGACCTACGAGCAGTACTTC. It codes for CASSWFTGTYEQYF.

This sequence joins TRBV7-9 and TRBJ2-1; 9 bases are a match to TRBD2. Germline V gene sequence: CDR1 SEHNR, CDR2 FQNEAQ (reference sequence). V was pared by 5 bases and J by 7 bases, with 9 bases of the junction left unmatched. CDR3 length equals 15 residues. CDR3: CASSPGTSSLNEQFF. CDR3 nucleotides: TGTGCCAGCAGCCCCGGGACTAGCAGCCTGAATGAGCAGTTCTTC.

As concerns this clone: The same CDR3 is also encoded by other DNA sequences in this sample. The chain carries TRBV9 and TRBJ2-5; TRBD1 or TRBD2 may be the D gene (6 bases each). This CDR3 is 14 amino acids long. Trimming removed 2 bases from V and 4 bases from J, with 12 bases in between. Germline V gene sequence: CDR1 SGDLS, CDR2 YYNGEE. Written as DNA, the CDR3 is TGTGCCAGCAGCGTTGGGGGGCGTGGAGAGACCCAGTACTTC. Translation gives CASSVGGRGETQYF.

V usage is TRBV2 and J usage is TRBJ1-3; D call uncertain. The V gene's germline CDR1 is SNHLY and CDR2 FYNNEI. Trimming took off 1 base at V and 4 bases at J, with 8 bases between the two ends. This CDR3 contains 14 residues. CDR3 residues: CASSEEQSGNTIYF. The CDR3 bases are TGTGCCAGCAGTGAAGAACAGTCGGGAAACACCATATATTTT.

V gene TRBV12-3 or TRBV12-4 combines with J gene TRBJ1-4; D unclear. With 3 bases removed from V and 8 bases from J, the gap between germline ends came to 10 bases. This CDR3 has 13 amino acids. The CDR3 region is CASSFGMTEKLFF. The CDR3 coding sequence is TGTGCCAGCAGTTTTGGGATGACGGAAAAACTGTTTTTT.

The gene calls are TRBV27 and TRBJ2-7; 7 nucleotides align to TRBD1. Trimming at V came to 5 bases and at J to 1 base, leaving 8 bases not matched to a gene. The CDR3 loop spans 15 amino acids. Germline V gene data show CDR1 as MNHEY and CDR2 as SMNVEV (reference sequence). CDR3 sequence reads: CASSPLPGQSYEQYF. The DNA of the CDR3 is TGTGCCAGCAGTCCCCTCCCGGGACAGTCCTACGAGCAGTACTTC.

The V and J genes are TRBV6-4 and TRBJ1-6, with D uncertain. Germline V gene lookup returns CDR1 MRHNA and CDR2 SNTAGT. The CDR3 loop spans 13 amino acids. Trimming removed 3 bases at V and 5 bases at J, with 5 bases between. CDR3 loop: CASSESNNSPLHF. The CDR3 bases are TGTGCCAGCAGTGAAAGTAATAATTCACCCCTCCACTTT.

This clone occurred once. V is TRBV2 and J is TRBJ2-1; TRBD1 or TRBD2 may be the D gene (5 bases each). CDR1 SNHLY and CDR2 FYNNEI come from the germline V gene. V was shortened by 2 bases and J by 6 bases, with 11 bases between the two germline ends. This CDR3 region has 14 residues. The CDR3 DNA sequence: TGTGCCAGCAGTGAACAGGGACCCTCCAATGAGCAGTTCTTC. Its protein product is CASSEQGPSNEQFF.

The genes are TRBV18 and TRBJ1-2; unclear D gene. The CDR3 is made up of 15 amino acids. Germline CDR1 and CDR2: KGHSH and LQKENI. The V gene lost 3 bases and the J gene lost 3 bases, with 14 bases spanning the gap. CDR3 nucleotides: TGTGCCAGCTCACCTCCAAACGGTCGAGACTATGGCTACACCTTC. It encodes CASSPPNGRDYGYTF.

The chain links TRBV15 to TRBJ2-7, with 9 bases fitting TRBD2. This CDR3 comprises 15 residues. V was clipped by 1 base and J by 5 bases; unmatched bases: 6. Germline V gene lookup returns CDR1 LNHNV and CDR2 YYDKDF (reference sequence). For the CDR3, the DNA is TGTGCCACCAGCAGAGTGGCGGGAGGGAGGGACGAGCAGTACTTC. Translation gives CATSRVAGGRDEQYF.

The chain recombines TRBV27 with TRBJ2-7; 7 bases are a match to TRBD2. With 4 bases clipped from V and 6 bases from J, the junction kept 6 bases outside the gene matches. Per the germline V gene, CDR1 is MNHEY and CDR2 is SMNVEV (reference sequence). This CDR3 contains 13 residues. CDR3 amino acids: CASSSGRASEQYF. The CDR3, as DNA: TGTGCCAGCAGTTCAGGGAGGGCCTCCGAGCAGTACTTC.

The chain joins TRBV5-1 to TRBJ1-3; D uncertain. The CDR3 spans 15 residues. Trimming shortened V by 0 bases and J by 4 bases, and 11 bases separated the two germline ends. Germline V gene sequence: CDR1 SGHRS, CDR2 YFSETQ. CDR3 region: CASSLDGGEGNTIYF. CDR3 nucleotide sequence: TGCGCCAGCAGCTTGGACGGAGGAGAGGGAAACACCATATATTTT.

The CDR3: CARRRPFPEQFF. In DNA, the CDR3 is TGTGCCAGAAGACGACCGTTTCCTGAGCAGTTCTTC. The chain couples TRBV5-3 to TRBJ2-1; D is unclear. TRBV5-3 counts as an open reading frame of uncertain function. Trimming shortened V by 5 bases and J by 9 bases, and 12 bases separated the two germline ends. The CDR3 spans 12 residues.

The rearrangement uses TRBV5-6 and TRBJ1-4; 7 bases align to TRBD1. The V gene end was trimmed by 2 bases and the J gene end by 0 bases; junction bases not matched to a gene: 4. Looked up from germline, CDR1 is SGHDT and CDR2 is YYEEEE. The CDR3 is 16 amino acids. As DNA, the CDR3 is TGTGCCAGCAGCTTATTTGGACAGGCAACTAATGAAAAACTGTTTTTT. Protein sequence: CASSLFGQATNEKLFF. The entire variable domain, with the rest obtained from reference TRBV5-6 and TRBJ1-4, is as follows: DAGVTQSPTHLIKTRGQQVTLRCSPKSGHDTVSWYQQALGQGPQFIFQYYEEEERQRGNFPDRFSGHQFPNYSSELNVNALLLGDSALYLCASSLFGQATNEKLFFGSGTQLSVL.

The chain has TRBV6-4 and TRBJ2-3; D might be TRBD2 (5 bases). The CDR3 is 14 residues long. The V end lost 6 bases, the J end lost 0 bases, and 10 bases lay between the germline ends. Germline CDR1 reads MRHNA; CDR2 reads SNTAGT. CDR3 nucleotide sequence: TGTGCCAGCAGGGAGAGCGGAAGCACAGATACGCAGTATTTT. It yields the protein CASRESGSTDTQYF.

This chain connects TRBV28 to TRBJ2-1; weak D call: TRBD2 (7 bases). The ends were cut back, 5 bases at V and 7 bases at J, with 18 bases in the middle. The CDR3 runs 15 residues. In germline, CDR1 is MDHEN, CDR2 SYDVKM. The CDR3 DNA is TGTGCCAGCAGTCAACGAGGGGGGGCTAAAAATGAGCAGTTCTTC. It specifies CASSQRGGAKNEQFF.

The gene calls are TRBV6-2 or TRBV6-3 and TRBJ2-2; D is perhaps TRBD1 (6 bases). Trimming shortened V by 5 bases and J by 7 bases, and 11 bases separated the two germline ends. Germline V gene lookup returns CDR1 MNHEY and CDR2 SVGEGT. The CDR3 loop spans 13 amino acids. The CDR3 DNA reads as TGTGCCAGCAGTCAAAACAGGGTCGGGGAGCTGTTTTTT. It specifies CASSQNRVGELFF.

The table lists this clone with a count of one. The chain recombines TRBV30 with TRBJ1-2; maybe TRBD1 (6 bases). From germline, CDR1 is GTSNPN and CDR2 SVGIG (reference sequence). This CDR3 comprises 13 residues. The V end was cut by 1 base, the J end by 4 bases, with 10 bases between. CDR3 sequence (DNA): TGTGCCTGGAGTGAGGACAGTTTCTATGGCTACACCTTC. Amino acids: CAWSEDSFYGYTF.

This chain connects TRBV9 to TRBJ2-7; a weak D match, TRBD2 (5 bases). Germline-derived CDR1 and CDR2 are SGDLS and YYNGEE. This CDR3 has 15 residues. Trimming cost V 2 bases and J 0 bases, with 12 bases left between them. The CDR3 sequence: CASSVLDGISYEQYF. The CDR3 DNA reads TGTGCCAGCAGCGTTCTTGACGGGATCTCCTACGAGCAGTACTTC.

The DNA of the CDR3 is TGCGCCAGCAGCCAAGTTATAGGGGGCGACGAAAAACTGTTTTTT. Encoded protein: CASSQVIGGDEKLFF. The genes are TRBV4-1 and TRBJ1-4; 7 bases align to TRBD1. The germline gives CDR1 MGHRA, CDR2 YSYEKL. V gave up 1 base and J gave up 8 bases; unmatched junction bases: 7. The CDR3 is 15 amino acids.

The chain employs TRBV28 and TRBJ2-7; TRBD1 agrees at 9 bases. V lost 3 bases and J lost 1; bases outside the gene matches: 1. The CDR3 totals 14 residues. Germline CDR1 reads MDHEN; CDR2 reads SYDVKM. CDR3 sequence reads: CASSLTGGSYEQYF. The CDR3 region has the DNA TGTGCCAGCAGTTTGACAGGGGGTTCCTACGAGCAGTACTTC.

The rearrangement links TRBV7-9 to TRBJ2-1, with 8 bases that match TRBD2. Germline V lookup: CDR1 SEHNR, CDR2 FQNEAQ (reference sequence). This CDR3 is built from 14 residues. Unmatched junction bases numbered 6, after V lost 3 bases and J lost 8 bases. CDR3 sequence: CASSFERERHEQFF. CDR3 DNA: TGTGCCAGCAGCTTTGAGCGGGAGAGACATGAGCAGTTCTTC.

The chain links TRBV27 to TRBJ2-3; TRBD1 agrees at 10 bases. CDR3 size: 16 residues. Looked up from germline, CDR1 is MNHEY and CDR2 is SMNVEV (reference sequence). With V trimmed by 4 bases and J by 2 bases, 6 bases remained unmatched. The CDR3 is CASSSEDRGFTDTQYF. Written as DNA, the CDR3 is TGTGCCAGCAGTTCCGAGGACAGGGGGTTCACAGATACGCAGTATTTT.

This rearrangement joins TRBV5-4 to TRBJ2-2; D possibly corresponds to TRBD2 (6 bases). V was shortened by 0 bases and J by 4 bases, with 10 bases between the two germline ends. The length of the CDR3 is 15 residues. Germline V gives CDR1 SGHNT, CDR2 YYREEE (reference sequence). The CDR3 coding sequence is TGTGCCAGCAGCTTGGTGCTGGAGGGCACCGGGGAGCTGTTTTTT. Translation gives CASSLVLEGTGELFF.